This T cell receptor beta chain was sequenced for a study of T-cell memory formation after mild COVID-19. Study-level results: Some responding clones appeared in pre-infection memory, suggesting cross-reactive memory joined.

Trimming pared 0 bases from V and 2 bases from J, leaving 4 bases between. This CDR3 is 13 amino acids long. The germline V gene has CDR1 KGHSH and CDR2 LQKENI. The authors produced TCR alpha and TCR beta cDNA libraries with sample barcodes and UMIs by 5'RACE using constant-segment primers. TCRdb itself ran the 5' RACE reads through MiXCR, one entry per CDR3 protein. Seen here are nearly 350,000 distinct CDR3 sequences, around 13% observed once, and the top ten hold about 22%. On this clonotype: Its specificity is not known.

V usage is TRBV18 and J usage is TRBJ1-2; D remains ambiguous. Sequences were obtained from PBMCs or a T cell subset sorted from them (not recorded which). This TCR derives from a man younger than 35 who had mild COVID-19 (a few samples of this study predate the infection). Cell type and time point are not known. The CDR3 is CASSPPKNYGYTF. CDR3 nucleotides: TGTGCCAGCTCACCACCCAAAAACTATGGCTACACCTTC.